The next 14 T cell receptor beta chains were all read from a single sample in a study of shared clonotypes between healthy human individuals. The assay was immunoSEQ multiplex PCR, and TCRdb's table has in-frame clones only and misses some. The data show 2 million to 2.5 million clones, over 85% seen once. The sample was naive CD4+ T cells from PBMCs. Subset noted: CD45RA+ positively selected. These receptor sequences come from a young man in good health. Some clones in this sample may be carry-over from other donors' samples.

The count of this clone is one. The gene calls are TRBV4-1 and TRBJ2-7; 12 nucleotides match TRBD2. The V and J ends lost 4 bases and 2 bases, in that order; junction bases with no gene match: 9. Germline V gene lookup returns CDR1 MGHRA and CDR2 YSYEKL. CDR3 length equals 17 residues. This CDR3 is CASSPQLTSGSPYEQYF. The CDR3 coding sequence is TGCGCCAGCAGCCCACAACTGACTAGCGGGAGTCCCTACGAGCAGTACTTC.

This chain uses TRBV7-2 with TRBJ2-1, with 7 bases that match TRBD2. The CDR3 loop spans 15 amino acids. V shed 5 bases and J 6 bases; nucleotides not matched to a gene: 10. CDR1 is SGHTA, CDR2 FQGNSA, per germline. The CDR3 nucleotides read TGTGCCAGCAGCGGTACCGGGACTACCGTCAATGAGCAGTTCTTC. Amino acids: CASSGTGTTVNEQFF.

The chain uses TRBV6-1 and TRBJ1-4; no clear D. Trimming left V 3 bases short and J 3 bases short, with 8 bases between. This CDR3 comprises 14 residues. Germline assignment: CDR1 MNHNS and CDR2 SASEGT. In DNA, the CDR3 is TGTGCCAGCAGTGAGTTCTATCCTAATGAAAAACTGTTTTTT. Translated: CASSEFYPNEKLFF.

A single count supports this clone. V usage is TRBV5-1 and J usage is TRBJ2-5, with a weak D call TRBD2 (5 bases). In germline, CDR1 is SGHRS, CDR2 YFSETQ. V gave up 4 bases and J gave up 2 bases, with 12 bases separating them. This CDR3 is 14 amino acids long. CDR3 DNA sequence: TGCGCCAGCAGCATAGGACTCGCTCAAGAGACCCAGTACTTC. This sequence encodes CASSIGLAQETQYF. Drawing the rest from reference TRBV5-1 and TRBJ2-5, the complete variable domain is KAGVTQTPRYLIKTRGQQVTLSCSPISGHRSVSWYQQTPGQGLQFLFEYFSETQRNKGNFPGRFSGRQFSNSRSEMNVSTLELGDSALYLCASSIGLAQETQYFGPGTRLLVL.

This rearrangement joins TRBV7-6 to TRBJ2-5; no clear D. The germline V gene has CDR1 SGHVS and CDR2 FNYEAQ. V was clipped by 1 base and J by 5 bases, with 5 bases between them. The CDR3 length is 12 residues. The CDR3 here is CASSLGWETQYF. The CDR3, as DNA: TGTGCCAGCAGCTTAGGGTGGGAGACCCAGTACTTC.

V usage is TRBV5-1 and J usage is TRBJ2-1; TRBD2 aligns across 7 bases. Per germline, CDR1 SGHRS and CDR2 YFSETQ. V was pared by 0 bases and J by 5 bases, with 5 bases of the junction left unmatched. This CDR3 has 15 amino acids. CDR3 sequence: CASSLALASNNEQFF. CDR3 coding DNA: TGCGCCAGCAGCTTGGCACTAGCGAGTAACAATGAGCAGTTCTTC.

The chain uses TRBV7-9 and TRBJ2-5; unclear D gene. The V and J ends lost 3 bases and 0 bases respectively, with 11 bases between them. This CDR3 comprises 15 residues. The germline gives CDR1 SEHNR, CDR2 FQNEAQ (reference sequence). This chain's CDR3 is CASSFPNWYQETQYF. Here the CDR3 DNA reads TGTGCCAGCAGCTTTCCTAACTGGTACCAAGAGACCCAGTACTTC.

The rearrangement joins TRBV7-9 to TRBJ2-7; a possible D gene is TRBD2 (5 bases). With 2 bases removed from V and 4 bases from J, the gap between germline ends came to 21 bases. Germline CDR1 SEHNR, CDR2 FQNEAQ (reference sequence). The CDR3 is 17 amino acids. CDR3 bases: TGTGCCAGCAGCTTAAGTTTGGGAGCGGTTGGGAATTACGAGCAGTACTTC. It translates to CASSLSLGAVGNYEQYF.

Comment on this clone: Other nucleotide sequences from this sample produce the same CDR3. The chain is built from TRBV19 and TRBJ2-1; D is uncertain. The germline gives CDR1 LNHDA, CDR2 SQIVND (reference sequence). The CDR3 is 13 amino acids. V lost 0 bases to trimming and J lost 4 bases, with 4 bases between them. This CDR3 reads CASSIEGYNEQFF. In nucleotides, the CDR3 is TGTGCCAGTAGTATAGAGGGATACAATGAGCAGTTCTTC.

This chain uses TRBV29-1 with TRBJ1-2, with TRBD1 identical over 7 bases. Trimming took 5 bases from V and 4 from J; bases not matched to a gene: 4. There are 12 residues in the CDR3. CDR1 and CDR2 from the germline V gene are SQVTM and ANQGSEA. The DNA of the CDR3 is TGCAGCGTTCACCGGACAGGCTATGGCTACACCTTC. Translation gives CSVHRTGYGYTF.

The rearrangement uses TRBV19 and TRBJ2-5, with TRBD2 identical over 8 bases. Trimming took 4 bases from V and 4 from J; bases not matched to a gene: 11. Germline V gene sequence: CDR1 LNHDA, CDR2 SQIVND (reference sequence). The CDR3 loop spans 16 amino acids. DNA for the CDR3: TGTGCCAGTAGTAAGGGGGAAGCGGGGGACGGAGAGACCCAGTACTTC. Protein product: CASSKGEAGDGETQYF.

The rearrangement uses TRBV9 and TRBJ2-3; D may be TRBD1 (6 bases). This CDR3 is 15 amino acids long. Germline CDR1 SGDLS, CDR2 YYNGEE. V was pared by 3 bases and J by 0 bases, with 11 bases between. The CDR3 reads CASSEGTPSTDTQYF. In DNA form, the CDR3 reads TGTGCCAGCAGCGAGGGGACACCAAGCACAGATACGCAGTATTTT.

The V call is TRBV2, the J call TRBJ1-5; weak D call: TRBD1 (5 bases). The germline V gene has CDR1 SNHLY and CDR2 FYNNEI. The CDR3 consists of 17 residues. V was cut by 8 bases and J by 3 bases, with 23 bases left in between. This chain's CDR3 is CASSKTSGGFANQPQHF. In nucleotides, the CDR3 is TGTGCCAGCTCAAAAACCTCGGGGGGATTCGCCAATCAGCCCCAGCATTTT.

This sequence joins TRBV2 and TRBJ2-5; 9 bases map to TRBD2. J was trimmed by 2 bases and V by 4 bases; bases with no gene match: 2. In germline, CDR1 is SNHLY, CDR2 FYNNEI. There are 14 residues in the CDR3. The CDR3 sequence: CASSVSGSQETQYF. CDR3 DNA: TGTGCCAGCAGTGTTAGCGGGAGTCAAGAGACCCAGTACTTC.